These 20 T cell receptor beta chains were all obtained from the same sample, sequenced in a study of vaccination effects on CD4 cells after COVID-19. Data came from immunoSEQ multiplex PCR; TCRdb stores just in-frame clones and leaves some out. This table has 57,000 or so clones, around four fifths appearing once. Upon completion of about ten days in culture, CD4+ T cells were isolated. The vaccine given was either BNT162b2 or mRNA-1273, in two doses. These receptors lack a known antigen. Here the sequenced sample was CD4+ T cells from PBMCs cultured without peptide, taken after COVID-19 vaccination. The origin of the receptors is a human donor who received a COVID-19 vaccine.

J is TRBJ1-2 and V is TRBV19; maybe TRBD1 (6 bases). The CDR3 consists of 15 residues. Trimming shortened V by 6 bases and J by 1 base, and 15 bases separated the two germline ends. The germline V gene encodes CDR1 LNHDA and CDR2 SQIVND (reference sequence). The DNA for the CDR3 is TGTGCCAGTAGAACCTCCAGGGGAGGTAACTATGGCTACACCTTC. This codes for CASRTSRGGNYGYTF.

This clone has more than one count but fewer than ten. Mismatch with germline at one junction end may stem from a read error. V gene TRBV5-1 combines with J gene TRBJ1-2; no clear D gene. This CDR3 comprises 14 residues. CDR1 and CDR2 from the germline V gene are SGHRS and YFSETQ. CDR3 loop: CASRLDQANYGYTF. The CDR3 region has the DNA TGCGCCAGCAGATTGGACCAAGCTAACTATGGCTACACCTTC. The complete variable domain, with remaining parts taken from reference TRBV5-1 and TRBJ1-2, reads KAGVTQTPRYLIKTRGQQVTLSCSPISGHRSVSWYQQTPGQGLQFLFEYFSETQRNKGNFPGRFSGRQFSNSRSEMNVSTLELGDSALYLCASRLDQANYGYTFGSGTRLTVV.

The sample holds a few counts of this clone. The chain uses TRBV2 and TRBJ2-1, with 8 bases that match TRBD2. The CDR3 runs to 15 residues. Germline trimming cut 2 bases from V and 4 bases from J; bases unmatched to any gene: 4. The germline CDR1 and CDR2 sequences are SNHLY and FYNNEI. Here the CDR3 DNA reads TGTGCCAGCAGTGAATCGGGGGGGGCTTACAATGAGCAGTTCTTC. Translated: CASSESGGAYNEQFF.

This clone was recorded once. The DNA for the CDR3 is TGTGCCAGCAGCGCCACAGGGATCGAGCAGTACTTC. This gives the protein CASSATGIEQYF. The chain joins TRBV6-5 to TRBJ2-7; D perhaps matches TRBD1 (6 bases). V lost 6 bases and J 6 bases, leaving 12 bases between the germline ends. The V gene's germline CDR1 is MNHEY and CDR2 SVGAGI. The CDR3 totals 12 residues.

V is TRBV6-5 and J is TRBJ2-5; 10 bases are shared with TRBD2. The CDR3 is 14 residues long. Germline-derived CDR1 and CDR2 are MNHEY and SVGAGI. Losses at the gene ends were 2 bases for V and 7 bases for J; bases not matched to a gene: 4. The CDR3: CASSYLAGVVTQYF. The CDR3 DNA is TGTGCCAGCAGTTACCTAGCGGGAGTGGTGACCCAGTACTTC.

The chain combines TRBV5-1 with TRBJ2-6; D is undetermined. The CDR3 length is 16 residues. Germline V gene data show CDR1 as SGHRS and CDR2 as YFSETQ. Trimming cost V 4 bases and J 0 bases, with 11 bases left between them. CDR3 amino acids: CASSPPSFSGANVLTF. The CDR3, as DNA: TGCGCCAGCAGCCCTCCGAGCTTCTCTGGGGCCAACGTCCTGACTTTC.

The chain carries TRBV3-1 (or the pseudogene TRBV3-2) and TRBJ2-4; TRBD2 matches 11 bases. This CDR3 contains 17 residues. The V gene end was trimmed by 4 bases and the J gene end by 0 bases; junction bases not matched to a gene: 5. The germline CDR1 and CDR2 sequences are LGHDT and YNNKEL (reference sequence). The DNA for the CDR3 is TGTGCCAGCAGCCCGGGACTAGCGGTGCTAGCCAAAAACATTCAGTACTTC. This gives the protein CASSPGLAVLAKNIQYF.

The CDR3 reads CASSRHTGTGELFF. For the CDR3, the DNA is TGCGCCAGCAGCCGCCACACAGGGACCGGGGAGCTGTTTTTT. The J gene is TRBJ2-2, the V gene TRBV4-3, with D maybe TRBD1 (6 bases). Germline CDR1 is LGHNA and CDR2 is YSLEER. This CDR3 region has 14 residues. Between the trimmed V and J ends, which lost 4 bases and 5 bases, there was a span of 11 bases.

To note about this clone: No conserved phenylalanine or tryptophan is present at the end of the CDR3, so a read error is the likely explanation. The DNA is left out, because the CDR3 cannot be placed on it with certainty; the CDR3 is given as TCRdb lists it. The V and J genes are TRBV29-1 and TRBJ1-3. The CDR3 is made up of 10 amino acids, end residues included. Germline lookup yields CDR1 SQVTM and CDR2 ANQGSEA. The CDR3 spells CSVVLARSPI.

The CDR3 DNA reads TGCGCCAGCAGCTTGGGTCCGGCCGGGGAGCTGTTTTTT. Its translation is CASSLGPAGELFF. This sequence joins TRBV5-1 and TRBJ2-2; D is ambiguous. V was pared by 0 bases and J by 6 bases, with 6 bases between. Germline CDR1 reads SGHRS; CDR2 reads YFSETQ. The CDR3 totals 13 residues.

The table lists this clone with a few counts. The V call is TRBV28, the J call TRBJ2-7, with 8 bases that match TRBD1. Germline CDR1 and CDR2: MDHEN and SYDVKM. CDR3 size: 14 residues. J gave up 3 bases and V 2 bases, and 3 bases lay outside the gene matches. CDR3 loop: CASSLQGASYEQYF. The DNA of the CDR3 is TGTGCCAGCAGTTTACAGGGGGCCAGCTACGAGCAGTACTTC.

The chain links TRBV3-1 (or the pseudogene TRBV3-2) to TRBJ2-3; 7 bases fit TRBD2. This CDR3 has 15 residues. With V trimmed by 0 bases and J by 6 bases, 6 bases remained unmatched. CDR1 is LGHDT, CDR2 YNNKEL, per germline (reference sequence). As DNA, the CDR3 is TGTGCCAGCAGCCAAGATGGGACTAAAGGGGATACGCAGTATTTT. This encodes CASSQDGTKGDTQYF.

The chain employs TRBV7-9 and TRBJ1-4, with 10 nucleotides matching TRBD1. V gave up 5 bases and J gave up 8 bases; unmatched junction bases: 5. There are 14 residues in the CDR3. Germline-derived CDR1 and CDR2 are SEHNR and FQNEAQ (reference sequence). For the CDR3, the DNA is TGTGCCAGCAGCCTCGGACAGGGGGAGGAAAAACTGTTTTTT. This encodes CASSLGQGEEKLFF. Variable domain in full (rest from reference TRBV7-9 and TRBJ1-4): DTGVSQNPRHKITKRGQNVTFRCDPISEHNRLYWYRQTLGQGPEFLTYFQNEAQLEKSRLLSDRFSAERPKGSFSTLEIQRTEQGDSAMYLCASSLGQGEEKLFFGSGTQLSVL.

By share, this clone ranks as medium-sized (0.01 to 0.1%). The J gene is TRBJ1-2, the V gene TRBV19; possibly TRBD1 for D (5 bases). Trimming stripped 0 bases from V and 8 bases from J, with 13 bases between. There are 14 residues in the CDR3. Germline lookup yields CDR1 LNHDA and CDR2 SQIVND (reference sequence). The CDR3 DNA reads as TGTGCCAGTAGTATAGAGGCAGGGTCTGGCGGCTACACCTTC. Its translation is CASSIEAGSGGYTF.

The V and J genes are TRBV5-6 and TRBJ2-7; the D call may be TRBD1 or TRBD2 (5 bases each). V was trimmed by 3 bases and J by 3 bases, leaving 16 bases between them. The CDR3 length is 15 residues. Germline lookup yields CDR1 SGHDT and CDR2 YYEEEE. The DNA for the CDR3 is TGTGCCAGCAGCTCCCCTTTCGGGGACGACTACGAGCAGTACTTC. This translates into CASSSPFGDDYEQYF.

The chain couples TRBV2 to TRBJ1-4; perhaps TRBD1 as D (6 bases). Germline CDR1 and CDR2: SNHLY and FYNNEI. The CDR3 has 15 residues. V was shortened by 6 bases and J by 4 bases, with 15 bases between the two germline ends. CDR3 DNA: TGTGCCAGCAGCTACCAGGGGAGGCATAATGAAAAACTGTTTTTT. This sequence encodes CASSYQGRHNEKLFF.

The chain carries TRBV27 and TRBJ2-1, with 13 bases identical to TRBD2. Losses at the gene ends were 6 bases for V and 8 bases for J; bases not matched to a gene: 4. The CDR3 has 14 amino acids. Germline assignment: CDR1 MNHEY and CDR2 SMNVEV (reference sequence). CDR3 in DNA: TGTGCCAGCAGCCGACTAGCGGGAGGCTATGAGCAGTTCTTC. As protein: CASSRLAGGYEQFF.

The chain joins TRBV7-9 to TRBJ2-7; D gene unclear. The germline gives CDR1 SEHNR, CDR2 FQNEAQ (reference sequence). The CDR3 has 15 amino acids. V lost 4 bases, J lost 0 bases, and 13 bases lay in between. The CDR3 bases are TGTGCCAGCAGCTCCAACTGGAAGAGCTCCTACGAGCAGTACTTC. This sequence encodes CASSSNWKSSYEQYF.

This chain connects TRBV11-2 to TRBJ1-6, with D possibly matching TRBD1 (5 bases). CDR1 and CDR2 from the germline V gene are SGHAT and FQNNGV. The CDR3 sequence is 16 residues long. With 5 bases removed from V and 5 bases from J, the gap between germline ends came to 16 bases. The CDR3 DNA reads TGTGCCAGCAGCCTGAACCGGGGACGGAATAATTCACCCCTCCACTTT. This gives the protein CASSLNRGRNNSPLHF.

CDR3 region: CASNPYVSNQPQHF. The CDR3 nucleotides are TGTGCCAGCAATCCCTACGTTAGCAATCAGCCCCAGCATTTT. The V and J genes are TRBV27 and TRBJ1-5; no clear D. CDR3 length equals 14 residues. Germline V gives CDR1 MNHEY, CDR2 SMNVEV (reference sequence). Trimming left V 7 bases short and J 0 bases short, with 10 bases between.